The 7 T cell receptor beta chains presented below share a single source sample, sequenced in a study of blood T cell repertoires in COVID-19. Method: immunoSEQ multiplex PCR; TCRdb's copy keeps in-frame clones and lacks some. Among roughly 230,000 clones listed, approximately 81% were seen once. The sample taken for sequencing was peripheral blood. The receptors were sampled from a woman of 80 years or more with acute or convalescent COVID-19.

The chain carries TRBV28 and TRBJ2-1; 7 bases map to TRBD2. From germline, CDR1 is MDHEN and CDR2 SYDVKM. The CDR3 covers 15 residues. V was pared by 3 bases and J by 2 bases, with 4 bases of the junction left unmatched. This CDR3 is CASSLASGTYNEQFF. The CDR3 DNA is TGTGCCAGCAGTTTGGCTAGCGGAACCTACAATGAGCAGTTCTTC.

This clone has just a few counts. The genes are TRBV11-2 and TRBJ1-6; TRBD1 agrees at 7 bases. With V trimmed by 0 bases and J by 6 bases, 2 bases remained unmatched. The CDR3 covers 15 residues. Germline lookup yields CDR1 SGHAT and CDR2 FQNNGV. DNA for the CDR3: TGTGCCAGCAGCTTAGAGGCAGGGGGTAATTCACCCCTCCACTTT. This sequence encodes CASSLEAGGNSPLHF. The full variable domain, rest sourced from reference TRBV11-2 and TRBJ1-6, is EAGVAQSPRYKIIEKRQSVAFWCNPISGHATLYWYQQILGQGPKLLIQFQNNGVVDDSQLPKDRFSAERLKGVDSTLKIQPAKLEDSAVYLCASSLEAGGNSPLHFGNGTRLTVT.

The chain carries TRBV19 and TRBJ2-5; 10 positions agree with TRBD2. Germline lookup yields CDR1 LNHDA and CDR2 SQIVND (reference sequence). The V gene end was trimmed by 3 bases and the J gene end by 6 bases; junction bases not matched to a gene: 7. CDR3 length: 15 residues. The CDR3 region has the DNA TGTGCCAGTAGTATCGAGCGGGAGGGTCGGAAGACCCAGTACTTC. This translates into CASSIEREGRKTQYF.

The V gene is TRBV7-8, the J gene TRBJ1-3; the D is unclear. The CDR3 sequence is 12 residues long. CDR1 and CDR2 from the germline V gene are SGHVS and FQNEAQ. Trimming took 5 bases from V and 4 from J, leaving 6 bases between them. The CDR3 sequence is CASSATGNTIYF. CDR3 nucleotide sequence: TGTGCCAGCAGCGCCACAGGAAACACCATATATTTT.

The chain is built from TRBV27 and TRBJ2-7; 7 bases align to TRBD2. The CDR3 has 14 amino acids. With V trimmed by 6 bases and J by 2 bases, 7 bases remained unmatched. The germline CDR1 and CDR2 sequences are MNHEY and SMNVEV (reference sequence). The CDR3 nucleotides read TGTGCCAGCAGGGCGTTGGGGGGGGCCTACGAGCAGTACTTC. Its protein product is CASRALGGAYEQYF.

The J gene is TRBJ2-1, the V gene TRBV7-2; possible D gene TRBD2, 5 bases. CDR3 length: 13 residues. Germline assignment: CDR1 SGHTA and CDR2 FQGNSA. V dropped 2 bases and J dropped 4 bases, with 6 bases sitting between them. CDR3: CASSLTGYNEQFF. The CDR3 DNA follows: TGTGCCAGCAGCTTAACGGGGTACAATGAGCAGTTCTTC.

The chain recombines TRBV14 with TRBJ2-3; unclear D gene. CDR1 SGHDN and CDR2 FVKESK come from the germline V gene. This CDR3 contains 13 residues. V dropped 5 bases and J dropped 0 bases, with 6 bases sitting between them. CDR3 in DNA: TGTGCCAGCAGCACCCAGAGCACAGATACGCAGTATTTT. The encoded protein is CASSTQSTDTQYF.